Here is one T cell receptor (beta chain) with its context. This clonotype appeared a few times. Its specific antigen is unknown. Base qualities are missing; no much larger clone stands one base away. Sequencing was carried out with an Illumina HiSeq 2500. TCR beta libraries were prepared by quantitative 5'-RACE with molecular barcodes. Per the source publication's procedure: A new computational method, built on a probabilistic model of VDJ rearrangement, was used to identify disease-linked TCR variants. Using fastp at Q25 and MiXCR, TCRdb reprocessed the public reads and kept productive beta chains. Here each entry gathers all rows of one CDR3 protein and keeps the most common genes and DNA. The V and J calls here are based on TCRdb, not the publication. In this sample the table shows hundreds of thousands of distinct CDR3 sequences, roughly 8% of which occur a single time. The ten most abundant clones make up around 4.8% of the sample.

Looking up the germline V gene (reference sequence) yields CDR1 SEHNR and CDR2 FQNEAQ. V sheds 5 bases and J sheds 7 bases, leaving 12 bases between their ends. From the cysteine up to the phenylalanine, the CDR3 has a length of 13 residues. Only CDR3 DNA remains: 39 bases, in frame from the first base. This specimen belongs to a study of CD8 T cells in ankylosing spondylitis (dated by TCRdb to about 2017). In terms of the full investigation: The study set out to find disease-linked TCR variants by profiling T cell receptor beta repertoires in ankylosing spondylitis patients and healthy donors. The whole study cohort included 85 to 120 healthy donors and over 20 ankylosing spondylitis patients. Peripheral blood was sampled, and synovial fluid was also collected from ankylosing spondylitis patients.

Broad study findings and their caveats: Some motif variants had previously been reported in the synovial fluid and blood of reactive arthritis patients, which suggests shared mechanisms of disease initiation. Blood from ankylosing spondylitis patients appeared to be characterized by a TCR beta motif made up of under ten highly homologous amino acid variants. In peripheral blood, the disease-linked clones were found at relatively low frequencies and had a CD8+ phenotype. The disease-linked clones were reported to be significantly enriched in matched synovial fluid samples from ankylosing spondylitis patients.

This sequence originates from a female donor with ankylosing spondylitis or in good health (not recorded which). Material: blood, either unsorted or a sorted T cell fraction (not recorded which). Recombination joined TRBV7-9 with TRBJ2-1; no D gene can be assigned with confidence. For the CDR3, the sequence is CASSELTNNEQFF. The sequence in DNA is TGTGCCAGCAGCGAACTAACTAATAATGAGCAGTTCTTC.